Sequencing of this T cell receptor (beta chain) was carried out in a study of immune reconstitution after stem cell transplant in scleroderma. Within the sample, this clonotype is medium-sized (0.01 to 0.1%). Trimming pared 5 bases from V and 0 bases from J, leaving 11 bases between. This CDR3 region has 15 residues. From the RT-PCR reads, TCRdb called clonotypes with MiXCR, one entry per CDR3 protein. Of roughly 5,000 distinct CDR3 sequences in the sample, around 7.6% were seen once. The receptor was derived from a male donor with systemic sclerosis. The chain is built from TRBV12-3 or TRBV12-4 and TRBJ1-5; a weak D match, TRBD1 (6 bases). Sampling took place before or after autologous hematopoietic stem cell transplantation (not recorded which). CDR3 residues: CASSPRTDSNQPQHF. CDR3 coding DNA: TGTGCCAGCAGTCCTAGGACAGATAGCAATCAGCCCCAGCATTTT.